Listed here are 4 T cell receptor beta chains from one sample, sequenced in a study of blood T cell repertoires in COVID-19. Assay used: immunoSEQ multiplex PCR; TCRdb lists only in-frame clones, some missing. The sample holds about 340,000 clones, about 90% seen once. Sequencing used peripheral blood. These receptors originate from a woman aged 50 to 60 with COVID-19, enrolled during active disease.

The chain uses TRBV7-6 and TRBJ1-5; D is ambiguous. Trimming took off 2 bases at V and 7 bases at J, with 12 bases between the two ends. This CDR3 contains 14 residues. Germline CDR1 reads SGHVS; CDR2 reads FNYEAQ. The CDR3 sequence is CASSLLVSEQPQHF. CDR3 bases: TGTGCCAGCAGCTTATTGGTGTCAGAACAGCCCCAGCATTTT.

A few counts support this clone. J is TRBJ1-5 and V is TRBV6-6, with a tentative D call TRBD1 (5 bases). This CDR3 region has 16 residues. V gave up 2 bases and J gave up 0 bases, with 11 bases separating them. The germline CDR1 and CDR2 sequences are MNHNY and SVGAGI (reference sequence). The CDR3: CASSYLDSYSNQPQHF. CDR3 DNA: TGTGCCAGCAGTTACCTCGACAGTTATAGCAATCAGCCCCAGCATTTT.

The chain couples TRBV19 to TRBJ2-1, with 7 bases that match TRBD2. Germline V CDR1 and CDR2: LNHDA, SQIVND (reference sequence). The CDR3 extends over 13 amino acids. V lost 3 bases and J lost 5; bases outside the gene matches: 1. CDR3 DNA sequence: TGTGCCAGTAGTATCGGGACTAACAATGAGCAGTTCTTC. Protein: CASSIGTNNEQFF.

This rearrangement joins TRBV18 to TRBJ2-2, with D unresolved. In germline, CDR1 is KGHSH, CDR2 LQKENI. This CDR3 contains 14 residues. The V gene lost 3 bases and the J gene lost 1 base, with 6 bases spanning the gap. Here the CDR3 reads CASSPNRNTGELFF. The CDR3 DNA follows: TGTGCCAGCTCACCGAACAGGAACACCGGGGAGCTGTTTTTT. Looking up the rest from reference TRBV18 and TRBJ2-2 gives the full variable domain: NAGVMQNPRHLVRRRGQEARLRCSPMKGHSHVYWYRQLPEEGLKFMVYLQKENIIDESGMPKERFSAEFPKEGPSILRIQQVVRGDSAAYFCASSPNRNTGELFFGEGSRLTVL.